One sample yielded the 15 T cell receptor beta chains listed below, sequenced in a study of T cells in localized non-small cell lung cancer. The assay was immunoSEQ multiplex PCR, and TCRdb's table has in-frame clones only and misses some. This table has some 30,000 clones, approximately 94% appearing once. The sample here was peripheral blood, taken before any cancer treatment. Source of these receptors: a woman aged 40-69 years with stage I lung adenocarcinoma.

This chain connects TRBV4-3 to TRBJ1-2; D is unresolved. Trimming took off 4 bases at V and 5 bases at J, with 23 bases between the two ends. The germline gives CDR1 LGHNA, CDR2 YSLEER. This CDR3 has 17 amino acids. CDR3 residues: CASSRRNPGKSQYGYTF. CDR3 coding DNA: TGCGCCAGCAGCCGACGGAACCCCGGGAAATCCCAATATGGCTACACCTTC.

The V gene is TRBV11-3, the J gene TRBJ2-1, with D unresolved. The CDR3 is made up of 16 amino acids. Germline CDR1 is SGHNT and CDR2 is YENEEA. Between the trimmed V and J ends, which lost 5 bases and 6 bases, there was a span of 20 bases. The CDR3 bases are TGTGCCAGCAGCGCCCCACCCCCGGCCTTTGGCAATGAGCAGTTCTTC. Translating gives CASSAPPPAFGNEQFF. Full variable domain (outside the CDR3, taken from reference TRBV11-3 and TRBJ2-1): EAGVVQSPRYKIIEKKQPVAFWCNPISGHNTLYWYLQNLGQGPELLIRYENEEAVDDSQLPKDRFSAERLKGVDSTLKIQPAELGDSAVYLCASSAPPPAFGNEQFFGPGTRLTVL.

The rearrangement links TRBV10-2 to TRBJ1-6; possible D gene TRBD1, 5 bases. Germline CDR1 is WSHSY and CDR2 is SAAADI. V lost 0 bases to trimming and J lost 6 bases, with 12 bases between them. The CDR3 contains 16 residues. The CDR3 DNA sequence: TGCGCCAGCAGTGAGTCTGCTCCAGGGCGTAATTCACCCCTCCACTTT. Translating gives CASSESAPGRNSPLHF.

V usage is TRBV19 and J usage is TRBJ1-3, with no clear D. V lost 6 bases and J 4 bases, leaving 16 bases between the germline ends. This CDR3 comprises 15 residues. Per germline, CDR1 LNHDA and CDR2 SQIVND (reference sequence). Here the CDR3 reads CASRYGENSGNTIYF. The CDR3 nucleotides read TGTGCCAGTAGATATGGGGAAAACTCCGGAAACACCATATATTTT.

The chain links TRBV27 to TRBJ2-1, with 8 bases lining up with TRBD1. V gave up 5 bases and J gave up 10 bases; unmatched junction bases: 7. The CDR3 is 13 amino acids. The germline V gene encodes CDR1 MNHEY and CDR2 SMNVEV (reference sequence). This CDR3 reads CASSIDRGSEQFF. The DNA of the CDR3 is TGTGCCAGCAGTATCGACAGGGGATCGGAGCAGTTCTTC.

The chain joins TRBV18 to TRBJ1-5; D uncertain. CDR3 length: 18 amino acids. V gave up 0 bases and J gave up 2 bases, with 17 bases separating them. Germline V gives CDR1 KGHSH, CDR2 LQKENI. This CDR3 is CASSPPGIRDAGNQPQHF. The CDR3 coding sequence is TGTGCCAGCTCACCACCAGGTATCCGGGATGCGGGCAATCAGCCCCAGCATTTT.

The V and J genes are TRBV5-6 and TRBJ1-2; no reliable D call. Trimming cost V 0 bases and J 4 bases, with 13 bases left between them. CDR3 size: 15 residues. Germline CDR1 and CDR2: SGHDT and YYEEEE. This CDR3 reads CASSLARQVLYGYTF. In DNA form, the CDR3 reads TGTGCCAGCAGCTTGGCCCGGCAGGTGCTCTATGGCTACACCTTC.

This sequence joins TRBV4-3 and TRBJ2-5; 8 nucleotides align to TRBD1. Germline V gives CDR1 LGHNA, CDR2 YSLEER. The CDR3 spans 16 residues. V lost 2 bases, J lost 4 bases, and 9 bases stayed unmatched. CDR3 DNA sequence: TGCGCCAGCAGCCAAAATGGACAGGGTTTCGGAGAGACCCAGTACTTC. Its protein is CASSQNGQGFGETQYF.

This clone was seen a single time. The chain employs TRBV2 and TRBJ1-4, with 7 positions matching TRBD1. CDR3 length: 15 amino acids. Germline CDR1 is SNHLY and CDR2 is FYNNEI. V lost 6 bases to trimming and J lost 3 bases; unmatched junction nucleotides: 7. As DNA, the CDR3 is TGTGCCAGCAGCCTCAGGGGACAGCCTAATGAAAAACTGTTTTTT. Protein product: CASSLRGQPNEKLFF.

The chain has TRBV19 and TRBJ1-2; D gene uncertain. V was trimmed by 1 base and J by 0 bases, leaving 3 bases between them. The CDR3 has 13 residues. The germline CDR1 and CDR2 sequences are LNHDA and SQIVND (reference sequence). The CDR3 DNA follows: TGTGCCAGTAGTATAGTAGCTAACTATGGCTACACCTTC. Residues: CASSIVANYGYTF.

This chain joins TRBV12-5 and TRBJ2-7; the match to TRBD1 covers 8 bases. After removal of 6 bases from V and 1 base from J, the junction contained 8 bases not matched to a gene. Germline V gives CDR1 LGHNT, CDR2 FRNRAP. The CDR3 is 15 amino acids. The CDR3 protein is CASGRQGILSYEQYF. The CDR3 DNA reads as TGTGCTAGTGGGCGACAGGGGATTTTGTCCTACGAGCAGTACTTC.

J is TRBJ2-5 and V is TRBV29-1, with 10 positions matching TRBD2. V trimming: 5 bases; J trimming: 7 bases; junction bases outside the gene matches: 7. The germline V gene encodes CDR1 SQVTM and CDR2 ANQGSEA. CDR3 size: 13 residues. DNA of the CDR3: TGCAGCGTTCGGACTAGCGGAAAGGGGACCCAGTACTTC. This encodes CSVRTSGKGTQYF.

The V call is TRBV7-2, the J call TRBJ2-1; D not resolved. Between the trimmed V and J ends, which lost 5 bases and 8 bases, there was a span of 10 bases. The germline V gene has CDR1 SGHTA and CDR2 FQGNSA. CDR3 length: 12 residues. CDR3 in DNA: TGTGCCAGCAGCCCCCTCCGGTATGAGCAGTTCTTC. Protein: CASSPLRYEQFF.

The CDR3 is CASSLVYRRDTQYF. CDR3 coding DNA: TGTGCCAGCAGCTTAGTGTACCGTAGGGATACGCAGTATTTT. The chain carries TRBV11-2 and TRBJ2-3; D gene ambiguous. Looked up from germline, CDR1 is SGHAT and CDR2 is FQNNGV. The CDR3 sequence is 14 residues long. V was shortened by 1 base and J by 6 bases, with 11 bases between the two germline ends.

V gene TRBV4-3 combines with J gene TRBJ2-7, with TRBD1 matching over 7 bases. This CDR3 is built from 17 residues. V was pared by 0 bases and J by 5 bases, with 13 bases of the junction left unmatched. CDR1 and CDR2 from the germline V gene are LGHNA and YSLEER. This CDR3 reads CASSQDWAGGKANEQYF. The CDR3 nucleotides read TGCGCCAGCAGCCAAGATTGGGCAGGGGGAAAGGCTAACGAGCAGTACTTC.